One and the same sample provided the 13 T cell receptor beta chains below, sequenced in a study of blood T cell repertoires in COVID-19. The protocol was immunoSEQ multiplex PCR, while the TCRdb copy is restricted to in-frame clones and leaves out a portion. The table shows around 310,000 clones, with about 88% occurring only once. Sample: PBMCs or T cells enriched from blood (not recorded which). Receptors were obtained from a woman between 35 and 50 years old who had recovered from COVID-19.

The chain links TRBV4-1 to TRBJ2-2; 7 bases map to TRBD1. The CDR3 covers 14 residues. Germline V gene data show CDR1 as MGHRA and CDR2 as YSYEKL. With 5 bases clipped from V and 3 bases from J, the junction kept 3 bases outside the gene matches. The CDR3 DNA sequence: TGCGCCAGCAGCGACAGGGTCGACACCGGGGAGCTGTTTTTT. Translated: CASSDRVDTGELFF.

The CDR3 nucleotides read TGCAGTGCGGGCGACTACGAGCAGTACTTC. Its translation is CSAGDYEQYF. The chain links TRBV20-1 to TRBJ2-7; no reliable D call. The CDR3 is 10 residues long. V dropped 6 bases and J dropped 3 bases, with 6 bases sitting between them. From germline, CDR1 is DFQATT and CDR2 SNEGSKA (reference sequence).

CDR3 amino acids: CATSINPGQGAKNIQYF. The CDR3 DNA reads TGTGCCACCAGCATTAACCCGGGACAGGGGGCCAAAAACATTCAGTACTTC. V usage is TRBV15 and J usage is TRBJ2-4; 10 positions agree with TRBD1. The CDR3 totals 17 residues. Germline CDR1 is LNHNV and CDR2 is YYDKDF (reference sequence). Trimming removed 4 bases from V and 1 base from J; junction bases left unmatched: 7. The full variable domain, rest sourced from reference TRBV15 and TRBJ2-4, is DAMVIQNPRYQVTQFGKPVTLSCSQTLNHNVMYWYQQKSSQAPKLLFHYYDKDFNNEADTPDNFQSRRPNTSFCFLDIRSPGLGDTAMYLCATSINPGQGAKNIQYFGAGTRLSVL.

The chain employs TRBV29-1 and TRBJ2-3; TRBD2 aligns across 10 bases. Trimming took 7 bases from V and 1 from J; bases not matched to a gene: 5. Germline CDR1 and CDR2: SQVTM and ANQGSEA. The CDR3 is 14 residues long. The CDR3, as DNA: TGCAGCGCTGTAACTAGCGGGGGCACAGATACGCAGTATTTT. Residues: CSAVTSGGTDTQYF.

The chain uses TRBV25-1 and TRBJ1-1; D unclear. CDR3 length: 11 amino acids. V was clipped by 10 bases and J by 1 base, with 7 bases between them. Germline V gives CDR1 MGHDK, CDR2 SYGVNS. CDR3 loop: CATDKNTEAFF. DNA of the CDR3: TGTGCCACCGACAAGAACACTGAAGCTTTCTTT.

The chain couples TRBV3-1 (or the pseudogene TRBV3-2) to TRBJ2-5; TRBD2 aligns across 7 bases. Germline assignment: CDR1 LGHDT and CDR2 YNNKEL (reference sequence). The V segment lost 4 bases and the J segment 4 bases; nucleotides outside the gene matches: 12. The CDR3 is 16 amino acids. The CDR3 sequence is CASSPAEREVPETQYF. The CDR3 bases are TGTGCCAGCAGCCCCGCCGAGCGGGAAGTCCCAGAGACCCAGTACTTC.

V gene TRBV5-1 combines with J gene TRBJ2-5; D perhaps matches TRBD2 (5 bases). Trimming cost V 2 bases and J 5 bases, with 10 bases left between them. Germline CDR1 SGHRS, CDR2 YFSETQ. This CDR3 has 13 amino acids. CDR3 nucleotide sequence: TGCGCCAGCAGCTTTAATAGCGACGAGACCCAGTACTTC. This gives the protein CASSFNSDETQYF.

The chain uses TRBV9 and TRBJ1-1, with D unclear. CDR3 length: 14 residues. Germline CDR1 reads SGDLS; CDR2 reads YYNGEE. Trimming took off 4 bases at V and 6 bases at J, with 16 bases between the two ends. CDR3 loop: CASSPTPGGPEAFF. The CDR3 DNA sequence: TGTGCCAGCAGCCCAACTCCTGGCGGGCCTGAAGCTTTCTTT.

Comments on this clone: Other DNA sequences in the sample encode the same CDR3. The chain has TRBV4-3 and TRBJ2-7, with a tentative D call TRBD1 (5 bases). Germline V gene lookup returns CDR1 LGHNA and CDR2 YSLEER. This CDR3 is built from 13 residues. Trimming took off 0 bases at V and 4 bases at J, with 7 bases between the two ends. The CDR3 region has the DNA TGCGCCAGCAGCCAAGATAGGGGTTACGAGCAGTACTTC. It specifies CASSQDRGYEQYF.

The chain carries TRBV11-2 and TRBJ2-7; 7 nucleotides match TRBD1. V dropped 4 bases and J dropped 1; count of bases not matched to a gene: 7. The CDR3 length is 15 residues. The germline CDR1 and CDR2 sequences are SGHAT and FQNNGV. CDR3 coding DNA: TGTGCCAGCAGCTCCTCACAGGGGACATCCTACGAGCAGTACTTC. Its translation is CASSSSQGTSYEQYF.

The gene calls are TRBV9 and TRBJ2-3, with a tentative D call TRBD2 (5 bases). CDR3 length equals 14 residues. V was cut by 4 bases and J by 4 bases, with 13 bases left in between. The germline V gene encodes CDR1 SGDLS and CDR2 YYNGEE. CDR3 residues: CASSPTDSPDTQYF. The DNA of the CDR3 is TGTGCCAGCAGCCCGACGGACTCCCCAGATACGCAGTATTTT.

Here the CDR3 reads CASSLLDLAGETQYF. In DNA, the CDR3 is TGTGCCAGCAGTTTGCTGGATCTAGCGGGGGAGACCCAGTACTTC. This chain links TRBV6-2 or TRBV6-3 with TRBJ2-5; 9 bases are shared with TRBD2. CDR3 size: 15 residues. Unmatched junction bases numbered 8, after V lost 4 bases and J lost 5 bases. Germline loops: CDR1 MNHEY, CDR2 SVGEGT.

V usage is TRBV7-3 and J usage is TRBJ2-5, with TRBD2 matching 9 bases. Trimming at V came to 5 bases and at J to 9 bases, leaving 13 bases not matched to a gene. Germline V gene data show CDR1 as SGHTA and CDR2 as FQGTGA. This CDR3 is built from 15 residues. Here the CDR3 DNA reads TGTGCCAGCAGCCCTGGACTAGCGCCACGCGGGGCCCAGTACTTC. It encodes CASSPGLAPRGAQYF.